This TCR beta chain derives from a study of T-cell reconstitution after alpha-beta-depleted transplantation in children. The CDR3 has 14 amino acids. V was shortened by 5 bases and J by 6 bases, with 16 bases between the two germline ends. It was with unique molecular identifiers that the TCRbeta library was prepared. TCRdb processed the PCR reads anew with MiXCR; each CDR3 protein has one entry. The top ten hold under 15% of the sample, which has 150,000 to 250,000 distinct CDR3 sequences, roughly 14% seen once. Sequences were derived from PBMCs from the stem cell graft donor, sampled from the stem cell graft. This chain links TRBV12-3 or TRBV12-4 with TRBJ1-1; possibly TRBD1 for D (5 bases). The source is a human donor who donated a stem cell graft to a child with acute lymphoblastic leukemia. The CDR3 is CASSLNQGDAEAFF. The CDR3 DNA is TGTGCCAGCAGTCTGAACCAAGGGGACGCTGAAGCTTTCTTT.